A selection of T cell receptor beta chains follows, all from one sample in a study of T cells after yellow fever vaccination. From the 5' RACE reads, TCRdb called clonotypes with MiXCR, one entry per CDR3 protein. The sample lists just over 300,000 distinct CDR3 sequences; approximately 3.9% were seen once. The source was PBMCs, collected on the day of the yellow fever booster vaccination. Receptor source: a man in his late teens or twenties who received the YFV17D yellow fever vaccine. CDR3s include the opening cysteine and the closing phenylalanine or tryptophan. A D gene is named only where the DNA matches it firmly. Clone size is stated in some rows and not others, as once, few, many or a class when expanded.

abundance,j_gene,d_gene,v_gene,CDR3nt,CDR3aa
few,TRBJ2-7,.,TRBV5-1,TGCGCCAGCGGGCCGGATGGGGGGCTCCACGAGCAGTACTTC,CASGPDGGLHEQYF
.,TRBJ2-7,.,TRBV19,TGTGCCAGTAGTGCGGACTCCGAGATCTACGAGCAGTACTTC,CASSADSEIYEQYF
few,TRBJ2-3,.,TRBV4-2,TGTGCCAGCAGCCAAGCCGTGGCCCCCCGGGGAGATACGCAGTATTTT,CASSQAVAPRGDTQYF
many,TRBJ2-3,TRBD2,TRBV10-3,TGTGCCATCAGTGTTGGCGGGGGGGCAAGCGCAGATACGCAGTATTTT,CAISVGGGASADTQYF
few,TRBJ1-5,.,TRBV24-1,TGTGCCACCAGAGGGGAGAATCAGCCCCAGCATTTT,CATRGENQPQHF
many,TRBJ2-3,.,TRBV6-5,TGTGCCAGCAGGACCTCCCGACGGCTTAGCACAGATACGCAGTATTTT,CASRTSRRLSTDTQYF
few,TRBJ2-7,TRBD1,TRBV29-1,TGCAGCGGAGAAAACGCGTTGCCGGGACAGGGATACGAGCAGTACTTC,CSGENALPGQGYEQYF
.,TRBJ2-1,.,TRBV6-2/TRBV6-3,TGTGCCAGCAGTTACTCGACGGCGCAGGGGAGGGGGCAGTTCTTC,CASSYSTAQGRGQFF
.,TRBJ2-5,TRBD2,TRBV15,TGTGCCACCAGCGGGGCGGGGGGTGCCCGAGAGACCCAGTACTTC,CATSGAGGARETQYF
many,TRBJ2-2,TRBD1,TRBV6-1,TGTGCCAGCAGGACCGGACAGGCAAACACCGGGGAGCTGTTTTTT,CASRTGQANTGELFF
.,TRBJ1-6,TRBD1,TRBV7-9,TGTGCCAGCGGGGCCTGGACAGGGCCCTATAATTCACCCCTCCACTTT,CASGAWTGPYNSPLHF
many,TRBJ1-1,.,TRBV6-5,TGTGCCAGCACCCGCCGCCAGGGGCGTAATACTGAAGCTTTCTTT,CASTRRQGRNTEAFF
.,TRBJ1-1,.,TRBV20-1,TGCAGTGCTAGGTTCACGGTCAGCACTGAAGCTTTCTTT,CSARFTVSTEAFF
few,TRBJ2-6,TRBD1,TRBV5-5,TGTGCCAGCAGCTCCCGGGACAGGGCTTACTCTGGGGCCAACGTCCTGACTTTC,CASSSRDRAYSGANVLTF
.,TRBJ1-2,.,TRBV5-6,TGTGCCAGCAGCTTGGCCTCGGGCAGCTATGGCTACACCTTC,CASSLASGSYGYTF
.,TRBJ1-6,.,TRBV28,TGTGCCAGCACCCCGTGGGAGGGAGGTTCACCCCTCCACTTT,CASTPWEGGSPLHF
few,TRBJ1-3,.,TRBV4-2,TGTGCCAGCAGCCAAGACCTCCGGCAGGGCCGAAACACCATATATTTT,CASSQDLRQGRNTIYF
many,TRBJ2-1,TRBD2,TRBV27,TGTGCCAGCAGCCTCTACGCGGGGGGCTCCCCCAATGAGCAGTTCTTC,CASSLYAGGSPNEQFF
.,TRBJ2-3,.,TRBV6-6,TGTGCCAGCAGTTACGGTCGTGGACATTTAAGGGATACGCAGTATTTT,CASSYGRGHLRDTQYF
few,TRBJ1-1,.,TRBV5-6,TGTGCCAGCAGCTTGCTCGGGACGAGGGAAGCTTTCTTT,CASSLLGTREAFF